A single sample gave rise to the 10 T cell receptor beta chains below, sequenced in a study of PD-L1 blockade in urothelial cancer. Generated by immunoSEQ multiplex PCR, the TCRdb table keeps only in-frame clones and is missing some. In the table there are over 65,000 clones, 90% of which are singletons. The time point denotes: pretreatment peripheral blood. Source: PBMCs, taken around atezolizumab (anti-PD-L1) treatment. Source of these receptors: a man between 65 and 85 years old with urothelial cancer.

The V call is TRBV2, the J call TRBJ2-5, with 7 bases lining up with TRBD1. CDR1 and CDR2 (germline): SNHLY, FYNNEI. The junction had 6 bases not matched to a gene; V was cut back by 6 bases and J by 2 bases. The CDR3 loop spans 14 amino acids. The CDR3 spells CASSLQGRQETQYF. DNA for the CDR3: TGTGCCAGCAGCCTACAGGGGAGACAAGAGACCCAGTACTTC.

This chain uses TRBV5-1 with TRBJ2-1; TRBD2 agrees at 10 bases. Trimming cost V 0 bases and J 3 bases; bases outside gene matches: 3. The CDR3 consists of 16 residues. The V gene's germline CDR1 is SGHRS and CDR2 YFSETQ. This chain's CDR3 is CASSLAGTSVYNEQFF. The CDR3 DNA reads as TGCGCCAGCAGCTTGGCGGGGACTAGCGTCTACAATGAGCAGTTCTTC.

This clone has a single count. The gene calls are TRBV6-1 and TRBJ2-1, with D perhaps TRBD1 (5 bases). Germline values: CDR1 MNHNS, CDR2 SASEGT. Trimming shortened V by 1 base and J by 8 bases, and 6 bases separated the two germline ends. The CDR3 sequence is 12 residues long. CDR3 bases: TGTGCCAGCAGTGAAGTAGGGGATGAGCAGTTCTTC. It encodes CASSEVGDEQFF.

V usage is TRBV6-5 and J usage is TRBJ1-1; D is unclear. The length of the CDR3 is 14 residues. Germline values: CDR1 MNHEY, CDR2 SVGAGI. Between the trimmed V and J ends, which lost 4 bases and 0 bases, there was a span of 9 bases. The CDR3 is CASSSNGMNTEAFF. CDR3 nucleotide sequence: TGTGCCAGCAGTTCGAACGGTATGAACACTGAAGCTTTCTTT.

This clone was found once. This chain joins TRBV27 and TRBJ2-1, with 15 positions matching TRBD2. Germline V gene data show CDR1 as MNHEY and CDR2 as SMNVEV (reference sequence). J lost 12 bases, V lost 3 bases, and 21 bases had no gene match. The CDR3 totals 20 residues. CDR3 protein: CASSFGRGLGTSGRQGRQFF. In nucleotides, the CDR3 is TGTGCCAGCAGTTTCGGCCGGGGGTTAGGGACTAGCGGGAGGCAGGGGAGGCAGTTCTTC.

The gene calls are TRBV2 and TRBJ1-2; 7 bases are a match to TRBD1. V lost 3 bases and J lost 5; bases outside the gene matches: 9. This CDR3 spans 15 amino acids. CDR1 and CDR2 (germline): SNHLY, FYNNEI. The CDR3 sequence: CASSDQGGYGYGYTF. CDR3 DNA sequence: TGTGCCAGCAGTGACCAGGGGGGATATGGGTATGGCTACACCTTC.

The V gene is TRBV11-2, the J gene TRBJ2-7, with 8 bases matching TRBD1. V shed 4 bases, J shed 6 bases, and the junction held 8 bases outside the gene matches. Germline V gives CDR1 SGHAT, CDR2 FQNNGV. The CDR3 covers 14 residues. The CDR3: CASSSSRQGREQYF. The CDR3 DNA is TGTGCCAGCAGCTCTAGTCGACAGGGGCGCGAGCAGTACTTC.

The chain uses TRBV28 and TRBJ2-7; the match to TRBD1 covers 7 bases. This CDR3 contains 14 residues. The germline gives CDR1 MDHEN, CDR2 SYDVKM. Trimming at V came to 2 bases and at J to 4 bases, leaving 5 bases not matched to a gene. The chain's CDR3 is CASSLPGGAYEQYF. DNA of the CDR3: TGTGCCAGCAGTTTACCAGGGGGAGCGTACGAGCAGTACTTC. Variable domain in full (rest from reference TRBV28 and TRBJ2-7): DVKVTQSSRYLVKRTGEKVFLECVQDMDHENMFWYRQDPGLGLRLIYFSYDVKMKEKGDIPEGYSVSREKKERFSLILESASTNQTSMYLCASSLPGGAYEQYFGPGTRLTVT.

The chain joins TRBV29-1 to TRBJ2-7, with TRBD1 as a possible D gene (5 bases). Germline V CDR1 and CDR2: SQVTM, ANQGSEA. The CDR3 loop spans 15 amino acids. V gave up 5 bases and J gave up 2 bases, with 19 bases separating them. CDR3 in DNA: TGCAGCGTTCGCTCACCCGGGCCAGGGACCTACGAGCAGTACTTC. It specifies CSVRSPGPGTYEQYF.

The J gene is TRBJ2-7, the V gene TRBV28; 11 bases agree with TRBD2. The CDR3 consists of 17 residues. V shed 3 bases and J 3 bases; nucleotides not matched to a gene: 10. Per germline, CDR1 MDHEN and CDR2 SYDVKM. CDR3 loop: CASSFPASGRTDYEQYF. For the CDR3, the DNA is TGTGCCAGCAGTTTTCCGGCTAGCGGGAGGACAGACTACGAGCAGTACTTC.